The clone carrying this TCR beta chain has at least ten counts. Its target is not known. The record originates from a study of breast tumors, draining lymph nodes, adjacent tissues. Notes on the study in general: That most tumor T cells come from lymph nodes remained unproven.

Axillary draining lymph nodes of breast cancer patients supplied the node samples. TCRdb itself ran the multiplex PCR reads through MiXCR, one entry per CDR3 protein. The sample holds around 120,000 distinct CDR3 sequences; just under 20% are singletons and the top ten take more than 3%. What was sequenced was axillary lymph node tissue. This sequence originates from a female donor with breast cancer. Some clones in this sample may be carry-over from other donors' samples.

The DNA for the CDR3 is TGTGCCATTTCCTTCGGACAGGGAGGATCAGATACGCAGTATTTT. The encoded protein is CAISFGQGGSDTQYF. This chain joins TRBV6-1 and TRBJ2-3; the match to TRBD1 covers 8 bases. This CDR3 has 15 amino acids. Germline-derived CDR1 and CDR2 are MNHNS and SASEGT. The junction had 13 bases not matched to a gene; V was cut back by 10 bases and J by 4 bases.